This TCR beta chain was found in a study of blood T cells in healthy people across ages. The V segment lost 1 base and the J segment 8 bases; nucleotides outside the gene matches: 4. Germline loops: CDR1 SGHAT, CDR2 FQNNGV. This CDR3 has 13 amino acids. Through a sample-barcoded 5' primer and a J-beta primer mix, a second PCR was run for about 6 to 12 cycles. TCRdb processed the 5' RACE reads anew with MiXCR; each CDR3 protein has one entry. The sample lists about 640,000 distinct CDR3 sequences; around 43% were seen once. Those donating, healthy Caucasian individuals from Russia, were aged roughly 6 to 95.

The receptor comes from an elderly man in good health. The sequencing input was blood. The chain couples TRBV11-2 to TRBJ1-1, with 7 bases aligning to TRBD1. The CDR3 bases are TGTGCCAGCAGCTTAGCGTTCAGGGGGGAAGCTTTCTTT. Protein sequence: CASSLAFRGEAFF.